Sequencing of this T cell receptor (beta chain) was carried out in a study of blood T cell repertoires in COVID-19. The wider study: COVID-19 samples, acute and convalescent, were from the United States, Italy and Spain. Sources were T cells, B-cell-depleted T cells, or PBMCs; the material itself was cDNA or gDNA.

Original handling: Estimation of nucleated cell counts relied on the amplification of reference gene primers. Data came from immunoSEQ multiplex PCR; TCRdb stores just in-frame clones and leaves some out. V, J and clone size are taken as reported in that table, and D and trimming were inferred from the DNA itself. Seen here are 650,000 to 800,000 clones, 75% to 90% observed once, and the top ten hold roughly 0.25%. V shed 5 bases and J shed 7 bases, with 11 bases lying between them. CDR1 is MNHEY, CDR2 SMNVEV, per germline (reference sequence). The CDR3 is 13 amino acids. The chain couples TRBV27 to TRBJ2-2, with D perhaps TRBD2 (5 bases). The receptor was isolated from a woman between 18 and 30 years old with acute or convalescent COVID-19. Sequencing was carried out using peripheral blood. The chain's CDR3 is CASSAKEGGELFF. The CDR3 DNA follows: TGTGCCAGCAGTGCAAAAGAGGGCGGGGAGCTGTTTTTT.